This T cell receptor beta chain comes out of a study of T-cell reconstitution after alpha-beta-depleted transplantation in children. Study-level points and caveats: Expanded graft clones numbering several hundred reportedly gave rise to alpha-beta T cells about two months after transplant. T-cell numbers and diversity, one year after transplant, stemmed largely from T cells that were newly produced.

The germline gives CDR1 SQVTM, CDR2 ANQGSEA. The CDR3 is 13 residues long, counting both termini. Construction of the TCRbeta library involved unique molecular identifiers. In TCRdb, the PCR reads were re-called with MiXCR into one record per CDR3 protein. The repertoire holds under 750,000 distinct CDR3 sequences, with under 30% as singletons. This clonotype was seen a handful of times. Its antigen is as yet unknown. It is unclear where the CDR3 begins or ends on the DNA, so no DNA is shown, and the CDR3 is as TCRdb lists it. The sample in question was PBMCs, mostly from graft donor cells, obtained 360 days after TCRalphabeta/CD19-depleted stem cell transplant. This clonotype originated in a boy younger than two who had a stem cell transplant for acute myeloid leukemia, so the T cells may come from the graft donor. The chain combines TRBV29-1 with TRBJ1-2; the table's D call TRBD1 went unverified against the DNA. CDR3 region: CSAVATGTGRAIF.